This T cell receptor (beta chain) is drawn from a study of T cells in localized non-small cell lung cancer. The study's findings and limits: Tumor showed lower T cell clonality than uninvolved adjacent lung, where it was highest. An association was observed between higher blood T cell density and longer overall survival. The appearance of a median roughly 56 of the top 100 tumor clones was seen in adjacent lung.

TCRdb keeps only in-frame clones here, not all; method: immunoSEQ multiplex PCR. The data show about 2,700 clones, roughly 33% seen once. The sample holds a few counts of this clone. Its specificity is unknown. The CDR3 has 14 residues. Germline V gene data show CDR1 as MNHGY and CDR2 as SAAAGT. V was clipped by 10 bases and J by 4 bases; unmatched bases: 9. The genes are TRBV6-8 and TRBJ2-1, with 8 positions matching TRBD2. The sequences come from normal lung tissue next to the tumor, collected before any cancer treatment. The sequence was collected from a man aged 40 to 70 with stage I lung adenocarcinoma. The CDR3 here is CATFRGGTYNEQFF. In DNA, the CDR3 is TGTGCCACCTTTCGGGGGGGAACTTACAATGAGCAGTTCTTC.